These 22 T cell receptor beta chains were sequenced from one sample in a study of blood T cell repertoires in COVID-19. Repertoires were generated with immunoSEQ multiplex PCR, while TCRdb's copy carries only in-frame clones and drops some. Altogether about 370,000 clones are present, around 90% being singletons, with the ten largest covering under 4%. Sequenced material: peripheral blood. These receptors originate from a woman in her thirties with COVID-19, enrolled during active disease.

The chain links TRBV6-5 to TRBJ1-2; 10 bases agree with TRBD1. The length of the CDR3 is 13 residues. Trimming removed 6 bases from V and 10 bases from J; junction bases left unmatched: 8. Germline values: CDR1 MNHEY, CDR2 SVGAGI. The CDR3 DNA reads as TGTGCCAGCAGCCGGGACAGGGGACATGTCTACACCTTC. Its protein product is CASSRDRGHVYTF.

This chain uses TRBV24-1 with TRBJ2-1, with 12 bases identical to TRBD2. This CDR3 is built from 15 residues. Trimming at V came to 4 bases and at J to 5 bases, leaving 2 bases not matched to a gene. Germline V lookup: CDR1 KGHDR, CDR2 SFDVKD. Here the CDR3 DNA reads TGTGCCACCAGTGACCGACTAGCGGGAGACAATGAGCAGTTCTTC. Its translation: CATSDRLAGDNEQFF.

V gene TRBV27 combines with J gene TRBJ2-7; 7 positions match TRBD2. The germline V gene encodes CDR1 MNHEY and CDR2 SMNVEV (reference sequence). CDR3 size: 13 residues. The V segment lost 5 bases and the J segment 6 bases; nucleotides outside the gene matches: 7. CDR3 nucleotides: TGTGCCAGCAGTACCGGGACTAACTTCGAGCAGTACTTC. It yields the protein CASSTGTNFEQYF.

This chain joins TRBV6-5 and TRBJ1-1; 7 nucleotides line up with TRBD1. The CDR3 is made up of 11 amino acids. V trimming: 7 bases; J trimming: 9 bases; junction bases outside the gene matches: 5. In germline, CDR1 is MNHEY, CDR2 SVGAGI. CDR3 in DNA: TGTGCCAGCAAGGAGGGGGCGAAAGCTTTCTTT. Its protein is CASKEGAKAFF.

The chain links TRBV4-3 to TRBJ2-3; 8 nucleotides line up with TRBD2. Trimming removed 0 bases from V and 6 bases from J; junction bases left unmatched: 11. Germline CDR1 and CDR2: LGHNA and YSLEER. The CDR3 has 17 residues. The CDR3 loop is CASSQDETSGARDTQYF. For the CDR3, the DNA is TGCGCCAGCAGCCAAGATGAAACTAGCGGAGCCCGGGATACGCAGTATTTT.

This clone was observed once. This chain links TRBV28 with TRBJ2-7, with a possible D match to TRBD1 (5 bases). Germline CDR1 reads MDHEN; CDR2 reads SYDVKM. This CDR3 contains 13 residues. V lost 3 bases and J lost 2, with 8 bases in between. This CDR3 is CASSLDTTYEQYV. CDR3 nucleotides: TGTGCCAGCAGTTTGGACACCACCTACGAGCAGTACGTC.

The gene calls are TRBV18 and TRBJ1-2; tentatively, D is TRBD1 (5 bases). CDR1 KGHSH and CDR2 LQKENI come from the germline V gene. The CDR3 covers 13 residues. V gave up 3 bases and J gave up 5 bases, with 10 bases separating them. In DNA form, the CDR3 reads TGTGCCAGCTCACCGGACACGGTATATGGCTACACCTTC. Translated, it gives CASSPDTVYGYTF.

V gene TRBV10-2 combines with J gene TRBJ2-5, with 8 bases aligning to TRBD2. Germline CDR1 WSHSY, CDR2 SAAADI. Germline trimming cut 5 bases from V and 5 bases from J; bases unmatched to any gene: 7. The CDR3 covers 14 residues. CDR3 amino acids: CASSSDGRVETQYF. As DNA, the CDR3 is TGCGCCAGCAGTTCGGACGGGAGGGTGGAGACCCAGTACTTC.

This chain joins TRBV19 and TRBJ2-3; 9 bases fit TRBD1. CDR3 length: 20 residues. The germline V gene has CDR1 LNHDA and CDR2 SQIVND (reference sequence). Losses at the gene ends were 3 bases for V and 2 bases for J; bases not matched to a gene: 18. CDR3 region: CASSIRGGTGRQVDTDTQYF. The CDR3 nucleotides are TGTGCCAGTAGTATCAGGGGTGGGACAGGGAGGCAAGTGGACACAGATACGCAGTATTTT.

This rearrangement joins TRBV19 to TRBJ1-5, with 11 bases identical to TRBD1. The CDR3 has 18 residues. J was trimmed by 3 bases and V by 6 bases; bases with no gene match: 13. Germline V gene data show CDR1 as LNHDA and CDR2 as SQIVND (reference sequence). CDR3 nucleotides: TGTGCCAGTAGCCCCTTGTTCGGGACAGGGGGGGTCAATCAGCCCCAGCATTTT. This codes for CASSPLFGTGGVNQPQHF.

The gene calls are TRBV18 and TRBJ2-7, with a tentative D call TRBD1 (5 bases). The CDR3 length is 16 residues. V lost 2 bases and J lost 0, with 14 bases in between. CDR1 and CDR2 from the germline V gene are KGHSH and LQKENI. The CDR3 DNA is TGTGCCAGCTCACCAAGGTCAGGGCAGAACTCCTACGAGCAGTACTTC. Protein product: CASSPRSGQNSYEQYF.

The chain couples TRBV4-3 to TRBJ2-1, with 7 nucleotides matching TRBD2. V lost 6 bases to trimming and J lost 10 bases; unmatched junction nucleotides: 15. Germline CDR1 is LGHNA and CDR2 is YSLEER. The length of the CDR3 is 15 residues. The CDR3, as DNA: TGCGCCAGCAGGCCCGGGGCTAGCGGATTGAGGGAGCAGTTCTTC. It codes for CASRPGASGLREQFF.

The chain is built from TRBV29-1 and TRBJ2-5; TRBD2 aligns across 12 bases. Germline V gives CDR1 SQVTM, CDR2 ANQGSEA. This CDR3 is 14 amino acids long. The V gene end was trimmed by 8 bases and the J gene end by 5 bases; junction bases not matched to a gene: 9. The CDR3 DNA reads as TGCAGCTTTCCGACTAGCGGGAGCAGTGAGACCCAGTACTTC. Its protein is CSFPTSGSSETQYF.

This clone was counted once. The chain employs TRBV27 and TRBJ2-3; 8 nucleotides align to TRBD1. CDR1 and CDR2 from the germline V gene are MNHEY and SMNVEV (reference sequence). The CDR3 sequence is 14 residues long. V lost 7 bases to trimming and J lost 1 base; unmatched junction nucleotides: 4. This CDR3 reads CASKTGVGTDTQYF. The CDR3 DNA follows: TGTGCCAGCAAGACAGGGGTTGGCACAGATACGCAGTATTTT.

V is TRBV19 and J is TRBJ1-6; no firm D call. V was cut by 3 bases and J by 5 bases, with 11 bases left in between. In germline, CDR1 is LNHDA, CDR2 SQIVND (reference sequence). The CDR3 totals 15 residues. CDR3 loop: CASSMSAADNSPLHF. The CDR3 bases are TGTGCCAGTAGTATGTCGGCGGCAGATAATTCACCCCTCCACTTT.

The chain combines TRBV27 with TRBJ1-1; weak D call: TRBD1 (5 bases). Germline V CDR1 and CDR2: MNHEY, SMNVEV (reference sequence). V lost 3 bases to trimming and J lost 4 bases, with 12 bases between them. CDR3 size: 14 residues. For the CDR3, the DNA is TGTGCCAGCAGTTTCTGGCAGGGTGGCACTGAAGCTTTCTTT. Translation: CASSFWQGGTEAFF.

The genes are TRBV7-9 and TRBJ1-5; no firm D call. The CDR3 runs to 13 residues. Germline-derived CDR1 and CDR2 are SEHNR and FQNEAQ (reference sequence). V lost 1 base, J lost 6 bases, and 7 bases lay in between. This CDR3 is CASSLGFGQPQHF. The CDR3 bases are TGTGCCAGCAGCTTAGGGTTCGGTCAGCCCCAGCATTTT. The variable domain in full, with the rest retrieved from reference TRBV7-9 and TRBJ1-5, is DTGVSQNPRHKITKRGQNVTFRCDPISEHNRLYWYRQTLGQGPEFLTYFQNEAQLEKSRLLSDRFSAERPKGSFSTLEIQRTEQGDSAMYLCASSLGFGQPQHFGDGTRLSIL.

The V call is TRBV28, the J call TRBJ2-1; possibly TRBD1 for D (5 bases). This CDR3 has 12 amino acids. V was shortened by 7 bases and J by 11 bases, with 15 bases between the two germline ends. Germline V gives CDR1 MDHEN, CDR2 SYDVKM. The CDR3 region has the DNA TGTGCCAGCACCCCAGGGTACTATAAGCAGTTCTTC. This translates into CASTPGYYKQFF.

The chain couples TRBV10-3 to TRBJ1-3; no definite D call. CDR3 size: 15 residues. Germline CDR1 is ENHRY and CDR2 is SYGVKD. Trimming removed 3 bases from V and 0 bases from J, with 9 bases in between. The CDR3 DNA is TGTGCCATCAGTGAATTGGGCAACTCTGGAAACACCATATATTTT. It translates to CAISELGNSGNTIYF.

The chain couples TRBV24-1 to TRBJ2-1; D is perhaps TRBD2 (6 bases). V was shortened by 0 bases and J by 7 bases, with 6 bases between the two germline ends. The CDR3 extends over 13 amino acids. Germline V lookup: CDR1 KGHDR, CDR2 SFDVKD. The CDR3 DNA reads as TGTGCCACCAGTGATTTGGGAGGGAATGAGCAGTTCTTC. It yields the protein CATSDLGGNEQFF.

Worth noting for this clone: At the DNA level, this CDR3 is encoded by other sequences in the same sample as well. The chain links TRBV19 to TRBJ2-3, with TRBD1 matching 9 bases. Germline CDR1 and CDR2: LNHDA and SQIVND (reference sequence). The ends lost 10 bases at V and 1 base at J; junction bases unmatched: 3. The CDR3 runs to 13 residues. The CDR3 spells CATRTGGTDTQYF. The CDR3 DNA reads as TGTGCCACAAGGACAGGGGGCACAGATACGCAGTATTTT.

The V and J genes are TRBV28 and TRBJ1-5; 10 nucleotides line up with TRBD1. Germline values: CDR1 MDHEN, CDR2 SYDVKM. The V and J ends lost 4 bases and 6 bases, in that order; junction bases with no gene match: 9. The CDR3 loop spans 16 amino acids. For the CDR3, the DNA is TGTGCCAGCAGTTCACTCCGACAGGGGGCTGGTCAGCCCCAGCATTTT. It yields the protein CASSSLRQGAGQPQHF. The full variable domain, its missing parts supplied by reference TRBV28 and TRBJ1-5, is DVKVTQSSRYLVKRTGEKVFLECVQDMDHENMFWYRQDPGLGLRLIYFSYDVKMKEKGDIPEGYSVSREKKERFSLILESASTNQTSMYLCASSSLRQGAGQPQHFGDGTRLSIL.